This T cell receptor (beta chain) is drawn from a study of spatial heterogeneity in lung cancer. Study in general: Sequencing consistently turned up more beta-chain sequences than alpha-chain sequences. The average appearance count of each unique TCR and UMI combination in raw reads was more than 9.5. General observations from the study: The study found ubiquitous expanded tumor TCRs in blood more at resection than follow-up.

Time point here: sample taken at primary tumor resection. Without sorting, whole RNA was sequenced from tumor, nontumor lung or frozen PBMC. CDR3 length: 16 amino acids. After removal of 0 bases from V and 3 bases from J, the junction contained 10 bases not matched to a gene. Per germline, CDR1 DFQATT and CDR2 SNEGSKA (reference sequence). This clonotype was detected only a few times. The antigen is not known. This beta chain is an off-target read within a library intended for alpha chains, so its frequency means little. Each TCR cDNA molecule bore a unique molecular identifier. MiXCR was run by TCRdb on the 5' RACE reads, yielding one entry per CDR3 protein. Of 4,500 to 6,500 distinct CDR3 sequences listed, approximately 35% are singletons.

This rearrangement joins TRBV20-1 to TRBJ2-7, with 8 bases matching TRBD1. This receptor was taken from a female donor with early-stage non-small cell lung cancer. The specimen comprised PBMCs, sampled at surgery. The CDR3 DNA is TGCAGTGCTAGAGACCCTGGACAGGGAGACCTCTACGAGCAGTACTTC. Translation gives CSARDPGQGDLYEQYF.